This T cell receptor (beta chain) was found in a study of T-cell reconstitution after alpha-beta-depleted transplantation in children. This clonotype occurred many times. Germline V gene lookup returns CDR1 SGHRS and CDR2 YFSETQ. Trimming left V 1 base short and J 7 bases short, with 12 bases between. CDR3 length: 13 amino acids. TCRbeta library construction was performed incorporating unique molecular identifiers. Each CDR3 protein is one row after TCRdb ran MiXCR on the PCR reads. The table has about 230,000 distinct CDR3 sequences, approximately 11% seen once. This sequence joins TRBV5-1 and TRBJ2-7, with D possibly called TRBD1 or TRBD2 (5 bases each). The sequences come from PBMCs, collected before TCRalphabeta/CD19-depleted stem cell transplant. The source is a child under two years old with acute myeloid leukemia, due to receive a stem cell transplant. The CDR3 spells CASSLRGEGEQYF. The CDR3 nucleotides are TGCGCCAGCAGCTTGAGGGGAGAGGGTGAGCAGTACTTC.